Shown below are 10 T cell receptor beta chains from a single sample sequenced in a study of cytomegalovirus exposure and HLA in healthy donors. A multiplex PCR was run with 60 Vbeta primers and 13 Jbeta primers. Method: immunoSEQ multiplex PCR; TCRdb's copy keeps in-frame clones and lacks some. The sample lists 150,000 to 200,000 clones; 60% to 85% were seen once. The sequenced sample consisted of PBMCs. The receptors come from a man aged 35-49 years in good health and CMV-seronegative.

The chain carries TRBV10-3 and TRBJ2-7; 10 bases match TRBD2. The CDR3 length is 15 residues. After removal of 3 bases from V and 2 bases from J, the junction contained 4 bases not matched to a gene. The V gene's germline CDR1 is ENHRY and CDR2 SYGVKD. For the CDR3, the DNA is TGTGCCATCAGTGACAGTACTAGCGGGGCCTACGAGCAGTACTTC. Its protein product is CAISDSTSGAYEQYF.

This sequence joins TRBV5-6 and TRBJ2-4; TRBD2 matches 10 bases. In germline, CDR1 is SGHDT, CDR2 YYEEEE. The CDR3 is 16 amino acids. V shed 2 bases and J 6 bases; nucleotides not matched to a gene: 8. CDR3 amino acids: CASSFRTSGMINIQYF. The CDR3 DNA follows: TGTGCCAGCAGCTTTAGAACTAGCGGGATGATAAACATTCAGTACTTC.

This chain connects TRBV9 to TRBJ1-2; weak D call: TRBD1 (5 bases). The germline V and J ends were trimmed by 0 bases and 7 bases, with 10 bases remaining between them. Germline-derived CDR1 and CDR2 are SGDLS and YYNGEE. This CDR3 is 13 amino acids long. The CDR3 DNA sequence: TGTGCCAGCAGCGTAGGCAGGGATAGTGGCTACACCTTC. Amino acid sequence: CASSVGRDSGYTF. The complete variable domain, with remaining parts taken from reference TRBV9 and TRBJ1-2, reads DSGVTQTPKHLITATGQRVTLRCSPRSGDLSVYWYQQSLDQGLQFLIQYYNGEERAKGNILERFSAQQFPDLHSELNLSSLELGDSALYFCASSVGRDSGYTFGSGTRLTVV.

V usage is TRBV10-3 and J usage is TRBJ2-7, with TRBD2 matching over 8 bases. V shed 3 bases, J shed 3 bases, and the junction held 7 bases outside the gene matches. Germline CDR1 reads ENHRY; CDR2 reads SYGVKD. The CDR3 covers 15 residues. The CDR3 loop reads CAISEVASGRYEQYF. Here the CDR3 DNA reads TGTGCCATCAGTGAAGTGGCTAGCGGGCGCTACGAGCAGTACTTC.

The chain couples TRBV18 to TRBJ2-3; TRBD2 might be the D (6 bases). The CDR3 runs 15 residues. Trimming left V 6 bases short and J 2 bases short, with 15 bases between. Germline lookup yields CDR1 KGHSH and CDR2 LQKENI. The CDR3 coding sequence is TGTGCCAGCTCCGGCACGGAGGGTCCCACAGATACGCAGTATTTT. Its translation: CASSGTEGPTDTQYF. Full variable domain (outside the CDR3, taken from reference TRBV18 and TRBJ2-3): NAGVMQNPRHLVRRRGQEARLRCSPMKGHSHVYWYRQLPEEGLKFMVYLQKENIIDESGMPKERFSAEFPKEGPSILRIQQVVRGDSAAYFCASSGTEGPTDTQYFGPGTRLTVL.

The genes are TRBV7-6 and TRBJ2-5; 9 bases are a match to TRBD2. The CDR3 consists of 14 residues. With V trimmed by 1 base and J by 4 bases, 1 base remained unmatched. Germline CDR1 is SGHVS and CDR2 is FNYEAQ. This chain's CDR3 is CASSLVAGVETQYF. The DNA for the CDR3 is TGTGCCAGCAGCTTAGTAGCGGGAGTAGAGACCCAGTACTTC.

The rearrangement uses TRBV6-1 and TRBJ2-5, with D perhaps matching TRBD2 (6 bases). CDR3 length: 13 amino acids. The ends were cut back, 8 bases at V and 5 bases at J, with 15 bases in the middle. Germline V gene sequence: CDR1 MNHNS, CDR2 SASEGT. CDR3 sequence: CASDPRGRETQYF. The CDR3 bases are TGTGCCAGCGATCCCCGGGGGAGGGAGACCCAGTACTTC.

This chain links TRBV27 with TRBJ2-5; 10 nucleotides match TRBD2. The end of the DNA is better explained by TRBJ2-7, so the J call may be wrong. Germline lookup yields CDR1 MNHEY and CDR2 SMNVEV (reference sequence). This CDR3 contains 16 residues. The chain's CDR3 is CASSPLAGESGYEQYF. As DNA, the CDR3 is TGTGCCAGCAGTCCTCTAGCGGGAGAGTCGGGTTACGAGCAGTACTTC.

The chain employs TRBV7-9 and TRBJ2-7; D gene uncertain. The CDR3 contains 12 residues. V was shortened by 6 bases and J by 7 bases, with 13 bases between the two germline ends. Germline V CDR1 and CDR2: SEHNR, FQNEAQ (reference sequence). CDR3 in DNA: TGTGCCAGCAGTCCCGCCAGAAGAGAGCAGTACTTC. This codes for CASSPARREQYF.

Only one count was recorded for this clone. The chain has TRBV25-1 and TRBJ1-3; 7 nucleotides agree with TRBD1. The V segment lost 4 bases and the J segment 0 bases; nucleotides outside the gene matches: 9. Germline V gene sequence: CDR1 MGHDK, CDR2 SYGVNS. The CDR3 consists of 17 residues. The CDR3 DNA is TGTGCCAGCAGTGGGACAGGAACGACCATCTCTGGAAACACCATATATTTT. Residues: CASSGTGTTISGNTIYF.